This is a list of T cell receptor beta chains from one sample in a study of Ad26.COV2.S vaccination and SARS-CoV-2 variants. Profiling relied on immunoSEQ multiplex PCR, and the TCRdb table lists in-frame clones only, not all of them. The data hold roughly 700,000 clones, with 89% observed a single time. Here the sequenced sample was peripheral blood, taken in a trial of Ad26.COV2.S vaccine versus placebo. These receptors originate from a person aged 18-65 years who received the Ad26.COV2.S COVID-19 vaccine or a placebo. CDR3s include the opening cysteine and the closing phenylalanine or tryptophan. D genes are given only for firm matches. Clone size is stated in some rows and not others, as once, few, many or a class when expanded.

once	16	TRBD1	TRBV2	TRBJ1-5	CASSGTGFFGNQPQHF	TGTGCCAGCAGTGGGACAGGGTTTTTTGGCAATCAGCCCCAGCATTTT
NA	12	NA	TRBV7-9	TRBJ2-7	CASSLSFYEQYF	TGTGCCAGCAGCTTAAGTTTTTACGAGCAGTACTTC
NA	15	TRBD2	TRBV3-1/TRBV3-2	TRBJ2-2	CASSQVPGGTGELFF	TGTGCCAGCAGCCAAGTGCCGGGGGGGACCGGGGAGCTGTTTTTT
NA	14	TRBD1	TRBV4-3	TRBJ2-1	CASSQGTGGNEQFF	TGCGCCAGCAGCCAAGGGACAGGGGGTAATGAGCAGTTCTTC
NA	15	TRBD1	TRBV7-9	TRBJ1-4	CASSADRGFWEKLFF	TGTGCCAGCAGCGCAGACAGGGGCTTTTGGGAAAAACTGTTTTTT
NA	13	NA	TRBV27	TRBJ2-7	CASSLRAGHEQYF	TGTGCCAGCAGTTTAAGGGCAGGGCACGAGCAGTACTTC
NA	13	NA	TRBV6-5	TRBJ2-7	CASLAGVSYEQYF	TGTGCCAGCCTGGCAGGGGTCTCCTACGAGCAGTACTTC
NA	12	NA	TRBV4-2	TRBJ2-5	CASSQELETQYF	TGTGCCAGCAGCCAAGAGCTAGAGACCCAGTACTTC
NA	14	NA	TRBV6-5	TRBJ1-1	CASLAREGGTEAFF	TGTGCCAGCCTGGCACGTGAGGGGGGCACTGAAGCTTTCTTT
NA	15	TRBD1	TRBV7-8	TRBJ1-5	CASSLGQGAYQPQHF	TGTGCCAGCAGCTTGGGACAGGGGGCCTATCAGCCCCAGCATTTT
NA	12	NA	TRBV15	TRBJ2-3	CATSRDIDTQYF	TGTGCCACCAGCAGAGATATTGATACGCAGTATTTT
once	14	NA	TRBV30	TRBJ1-5	CAWTPLGGNQPQHF	TGTGCCTGGACTCCCCTGGGGGGCAATCAGCCCCAGCATTTT
NA	16	NA	TRBV10-3	TRBJ1-3	CAISDSGLGLGNTIYF	TGTGCCATCAGTGACTCGGGACTCGGCTTGGGAAACACCATATATTTT